This T cell receptor (beta chain) is drawn from a study of T-cell memory formation after mild COVID-19. Looking at the study overall: Clustering of TCRs was largely donor specific.

About this clonotype itself: Its antigen is not known.

Study-wide points: Contracting clones from day 15 to 85 had balanced CD4/CD8; later expanders favoured CD4+. The CD4+ clones that contracted clustered mainly within CM and EM, and the CD8+ clones concentrated in EMRA.

TCRdb re-analysed the 5' RACE reads in MiXCR, keeping a single row per CDR3 protein. The repertoire consists of around 310,000 distinct CDR3 sequences, with 20% to 25% occurring once and the leading ten covering roughly 21%. Trimming removed 1 base from V and 7 bases from J, with 13 bases in between. Germline lookup yields CDR1 SGHTA and CDR2 FQGNSA. This CDR3 contains 14 residues. The clonotype comes from a man younger than 35 who had mild COVID-19 (a few samples of this study predate the infection). Cell type and time point are not known. Sequenced: PBMCs or a T cell subset sorted from them (not recorded which). This rearrangement joins TRBV7-2 to TRBJ1-2; D is unresolved. The DNA for the CDR3 is TGTGCCAGCAGCTTAGACGGGGTAATGGGTGGCTACACCTTC. Amino acids: CASSLDGVMGGYTF.